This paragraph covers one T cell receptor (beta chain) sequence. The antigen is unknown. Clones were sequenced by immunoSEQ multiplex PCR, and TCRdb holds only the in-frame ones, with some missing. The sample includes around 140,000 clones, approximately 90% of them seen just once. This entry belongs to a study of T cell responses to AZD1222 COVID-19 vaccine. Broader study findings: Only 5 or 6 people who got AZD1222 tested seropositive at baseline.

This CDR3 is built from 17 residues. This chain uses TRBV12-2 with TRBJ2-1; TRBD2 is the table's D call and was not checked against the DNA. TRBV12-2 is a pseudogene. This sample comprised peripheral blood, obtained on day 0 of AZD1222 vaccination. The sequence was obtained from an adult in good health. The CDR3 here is CASRTYSTGGTTNEQFF. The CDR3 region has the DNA TGTGCAAGTCGCACCTACTCGACGGGGGGCACCACCAATGAGCAGTTCTTC.